This T cell receptor beta chain was sequenced during a study of CD8+ T cells in alopecia areata. Overall study context: In an open-label trial, patients got 5 to 10 mg tofacitinib twice daily.

The CDR3 has 14 amino acids. Trimming took 5 bases from V and 0 from J; bases not matched to a gene: 3. Of note for this clone: Antigen: not known.

Study conclusions and caveats: Sharing of TCR sequences between patients (possibly for HLA-related reasons) was less clear than in mice.

Treatment noted: oral pan-JAK inhibitor, 5-10 mg twice daily. RNA extraction was followed by reverse transcription into cDNA, which acted as the sequencing template. Repertoires were generated with immunoSEQ multiplex PCR, while TCRdb's copy carries only in-frame clones and drops some. The data hold about 220,000 clones, with under 60% observed a single time. This sequence originates from a human donor with alopecia areata. This material consisted of CD4+ T cells sorted from blood, taken at week 4, from a patient treated with tofacitinib. The rearrangement joins TRBV23-1 to TRBJ1-2, with 7 bases that match TRBD1. TRBV23-1 is filed as an ORF, its function uncertain. As DNA, the CDR3 is TGCGCCAGCAGTTTGGACAGGTCTAACTATGGCTACACCTTC. It translates to CASSLDRSNYGYTF.